This paragraph covers one TCR beta chain sequence. The antigen remains unidentified. Germline lookup yields CDR1 SGHAT and CDR2 FQNNGV. There are 16 residues in the CDR3. The V segment lost 5 bases and the J segment 0 bases; nucleotides outside the gene matches: 4. This sample is part of a study of OX40 agonist ivuxolimab in advanced cancers. Study-wide results and limits: Among the least clonally expanded were partial responders at 0.1-3.0 mg/kg.

This table comes from immunoSEQ multiplex PCR, and its TCRdb copy is limited to in-frame clones, with some not included. The data contain approximately 25,000 clones, 77% of them singletons. The specimen comprised CD4+ or CD8+ T cells sorted from blood, sampled in a trial of the OX40 agonist ivuxolimab. The TCR comes from an adult with an advanced solid tumor such as melanoma, head and neck, liver or kidney cancer. The chain recombines TRBV11-2 with TRBJ2-1; the match to TRBD2 covers 10 bases. CDR3 loop: CASSILAGGSYNEQFF. CDR3 sequence (DNA): TGTGCCAGCAGCATCTTAGCGGGGGGCTCCTACAATGAGCAGTTCTTC. Complete variable domain (other parts from reference TRBV11-2 and TRBJ2-1): EAGVAQSPRYKIIEKRQSVAFWCNPISGHATLYWYQQILGQGPKLLIQFQNNGVVDDSQLPKDRFSAERLKGVDSTLKIQPAKLEDSAVYLCASSILAGGSYNEQFFGPGTRLTVL.